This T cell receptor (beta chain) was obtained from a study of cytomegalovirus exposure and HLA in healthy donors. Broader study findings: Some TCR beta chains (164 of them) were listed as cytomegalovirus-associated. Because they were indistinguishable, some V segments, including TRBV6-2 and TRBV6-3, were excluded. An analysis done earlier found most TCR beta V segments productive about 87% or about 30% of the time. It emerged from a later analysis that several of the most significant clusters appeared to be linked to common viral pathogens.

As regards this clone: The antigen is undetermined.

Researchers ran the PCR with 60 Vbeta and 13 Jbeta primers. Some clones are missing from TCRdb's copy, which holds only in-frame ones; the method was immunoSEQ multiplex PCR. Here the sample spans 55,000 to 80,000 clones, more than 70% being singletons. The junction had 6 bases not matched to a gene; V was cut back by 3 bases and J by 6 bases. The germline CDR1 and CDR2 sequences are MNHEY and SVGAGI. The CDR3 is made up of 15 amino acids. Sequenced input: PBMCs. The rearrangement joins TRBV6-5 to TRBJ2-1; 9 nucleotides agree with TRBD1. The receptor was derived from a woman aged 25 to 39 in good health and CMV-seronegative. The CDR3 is CASSYQRQGGNEQFF. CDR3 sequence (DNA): TGTGCCAGCAGTTATCAAAGACAGGGGGGCAATGAGCAGTTCTTC.